This note documents a single T cell receptor beta chain sequence. Its antigen is not identified. The data are from a study of OX40 agonist ivuxolimab in advanced cancers. Study-wide points: Partial responders at 0.1-3.0 mg/kg had among the lowest clonal expansion.

With 0 bases removed from V and 2 bases from J, the gap between germline ends came to 21 bases. The CDR3 spans 18 residues. CDR1 SGHDT and CDR2 YYEEEE come from the germline V gene. The table came from immunoSEQ multiplex PCR; TCRdb's copy has only in-frame clones and leaves some out. Among around 64,000 clones listed, about 90% were seen once. The V gene is TRBV5-6, the J gene TRBJ2-7; D is possibly TRBD1 or TRBD2 (5 bases each). The sequence was obtained from an adult with an advanced solid tumor such as melanoma, head and neck, liver or kidney cancer. The sequences come from CD4+ or CD8+ T cells sorted from blood, collected in a trial of the OX40 agonist ivuxolimab. The CDR3: CASSLVHNEYEGPYEQYF. CDR3 nucleotides: TGTGCCAGCAGCTTGGTGCATAATGAATACGAGGGACCCTACGAGCAGTACTTC.